This T cell receptor beta chain was recorded in a study of PD-L1 blockade in urothelial cancer. Whole-study context: Enrolled patients had been treated previously with 0 to 3 chemotherapy regimens. The median number of T cells present in blood samples was 140,000 to 150,000.

The time point is: pretreatment peripheral blood. Study observations and caveats: Blood TCR clonality below the median before treatment was a predictor of better survival. Durable-benefit cases showed more tumor-associated blood clone expansion at 3 weeks.

From germline, CDR1 is SGHNT and CDR2 YYREEE (reference sequence). The CDR3 has 12 residues. With 2 bases removed from V and 6 bases from J, the gap between germline ends came to 6 bases. This table comes from immunoSEQ multiplex PCR, and its TCRdb copy is limited to in-frame clones, with some not included. The repertoire holds tens of thousands of clones, with almost 90% as singletons. On this clone itself: The antigen is not known.

The sample in question was PBMCs, obtained around atezolizumab (anti-PD-L1) treatment. The clonotype comes from a man aged 55 to 70 with urothelial cancer. J is TRBJ1-5 and V is TRBV5-4, with D maybe TRBD1 (5 bases). CDR3 protein: CASSFQGQPQHF. CDR3 DNA sequence: TGTGCCAGCAGCTTTCAGGGTCAGCCCCAGCATTTT.